Shown below are 32 T cell receptor beta chains from a single sample sequenced in a study of shared clonotypes between healthy human individuals. Produced via immunoSEQ multiplex PCR; TCRdb's table is partial and in-frame only. The sample records roughly 2.4 million clones, more than 90% being singletons. Material for sequencing was naive CD4+ T cells sorted from blood. Subset defined: CD45RA+ positively selected. The receptors stem from a young man in good health.

Notes on this clone: Other DNA sequences in this sample translate to the same CDR3. The genes are TRBV30 and TRBJ2-2; no reliable D call. Between the trimmed V and J ends, which lost 5 bases and 6 bases, there was a span of 7 bases. The CDR3 runs 11 residues. CDR1 is GTSNPN and CDR2 is SVGIG in the germline V gene (reference sequence). This CDR3 reads CAWSGAGELFF. The CDR3 DNA follows: TGTGCCTGGTCTGGGGCCGGGGAGCTGTTTTTT.

The chain links TRBV11-2 to TRBJ2-2, with 10 bases that match TRBD2. V trimming: 5 bases; J trimming: 2 bases; junction bases outside the gene matches: 5. The length of the CDR3 is 16 residues. CDR1 is SGHAT, CDR2 FQNNGV, per germline. In DNA form, the CDR3 reads TGTGCCAGCAGCCTAGCGGGGGCCGACAACACCGGGGAGCTGTTTTTT. This gives the protein CASSLAGADNTGELFF. The whole variable domain, filled in from reference TRBV11-2 and TRBJ2-2, reads EAGVAQSPRYKIIEKRQSVAFWCNPISGHATLYWYQQILGQGPKLLIQFQNNGVVDDSQLPKDRFSAERLKGVDSTLKIQPAKLEDSAVYLCASSLAGADNTGELFFGEGSRLTVL.

The genes are TRBV7-9 and TRBJ1-6; D not resolved. Trimming left V 5 bases short and J 0 bases short, with 17 bases between. CDR3 length: 18 residues. Germline V gene sequence: CDR1 SEHNR, CDR2 FQNEAQ (reference sequence). In DNA, the CDR3 is TGTGCCAGCAGCGCCCCGGGCGGTGAGGGCTCCTATAATTCACCCCTCCACTTT. This codes for CASSAPGGEGSYNSPLHF.

The chain employs TRBV10-3 and TRBJ2-1; TRBD2 agrees at 13 bases. The CDR3 sequence is 16 residues long. V trimming: 6 bases; J trimming: 3 bases; junction bases outside the gene matches: 5. The germline V gene has CDR1 ENHRY and CDR2 SYGVKD. The DNA of the CDR3 is TGTGCCATCAGGGGGACTAGCGGGAAGGTCTACAATGAGCAGTTCTTC. Residues: CAIRGTSGKVYNEQFF.

This clone was counted only a few times. The chain links TRBV13 to TRBJ2-4; maybe TRBD1 (6 bases). The germline V gene encodes CDR1 PRHDT and CDR2 FYEKMQ (reference sequence). The V and J ends lost 6 bases and 3 bases respectively, with 12 bases between them. CDR3 length: 14 residues. The CDR3 region has the DNA TGTGCCAGCAGTGTGCGGACAGACAAAAACATTCAGTACTTC. This codes for CASSVRTDKNIQYF.

This chain connects TRBV5-6 to TRBJ1-6; D is uncertain. Germline CDR1 reads SGHDT; CDR2 reads YYEEEE. The CDR3 covers 15 residues. The ends were cut back, 2 bases at V and 7 bases at J, with 13 bases in the middle. The CDR3 is CASSLGLDGNSPLHF. For the CDR3, the DNA is TGTGCCAGCAGCTTAGGTTTGGACGGGAATTCACCCCTCCACTTT. The whole variable domain, remainder taken from reference TRBV5-6 and TRBJ1-6, is DAGVTQSPTHLIKTRGQQVTLRCSPKSGHDTVSWYQQALGQGPQFIFQYYEEEERQRGNFPDRFSGHQFPNYSSELNVNALLLGDSALYLCASSLGLDGNSPLHFGNGTRLTVT.

This chain connects TRBV28 to TRBJ2-3, with 8 bases lining up with TRBD2. The V segment lost 5 bases and the J segment 0 bases; nucleotides outside the gene matches: 10. This CDR3 has 17 amino acids. CDR1 MDHEN and CDR2 SYDVKM come from the germline V gene. CDR3 in amino acids: CASSTSPSGRSTDTQYF. In DNA form, the CDR3 reads TGTGCCAGCAGTACCTCCCCCAGCGGGAGAAGCACAGATACGCAGTATTTT.

In this sample, this clone turned up once. This chain joins TRBV10-3 and TRBJ2-1; 7 bases map to TRBD2. The CDR3 totals 16 residues. Germline loops: CDR1 ENHRY, CDR2 SYGVKD. Losses at the gene ends were 0 bases for V and 0 bases for J; bases not matched to a gene: 2. Here the CDR3 DNA reads TGTGCCATCAGTGAGTCGGGGGGGACCTCCTACAATGAGCAGTTCTTC. It codes for CAISESGGTSYNEQFF.

The chain has TRBV5-1 and TRBJ2-7; D not resolved. This CDR3 is built from 13 residues. Deletions cut 2 bases from V and 4 bases from J, with 10 bases between. Germline CDR1 and CDR2: SGHRS and YFSETQ. This CDR3 reads CASSFDDRYEQYF. For the CDR3, the DNA is TGCGCCAGCAGCTTCGACGACCGTTACGAGCAGTACTTC.

The chain combines TRBV5-4 with TRBJ1-4, with D perhaps matching TRBD1 (6 bases). Trimming shortened V by 5 bases and J by 5 bases, and 16 bases separated the two germline ends. This CDR3 comprises 15 residues. Germline V gives CDR1 SGHNT, CDR2 YYREEE (reference sequence). CDR3 amino acids: CASRNLGAGNEKLFF. In DNA form, the CDR3 reads TGTGCCAGCAGGAATTTGGGGGCAGGGAATGAAAAACTGTTTTTT.

The rearrangement joins TRBV18 to TRBJ2-7; D is unclear. Germline loops: CDR1 KGHSH, CDR2 LQKENI. The CDR3 runs to 16 residues. V was shortened by 2 bases and J by 3 bases, with 17 bases between the two germline ends. CDR3 bases: TGTGCCAGCTCACCAAGTCCCGGTCTAAGTAGCTACGAGCAGTACTTC. This encodes CASSPSPGLSSYEQYF.

The rearrangement joins TRBV30 to TRBJ2-5; D not certain. The CDR3 is made up of 15 amino acids. Germline lookup yields CDR1 GTSNPN and CDR2 SVGIG (reference sequence). The ends were cut back, 3 bases at V and 4 bases at J, with 18 bases in the middle. CDR3 protein: CAWRRVLGFTETQYF. CDR3 coding DNA: TGTGCCTGGAGGAGAGTCTTGGGGTTCACAGAGACCCAGTACTTC. The full variable domain, its missing parts supplied by reference TRBV30 and TRBJ2-5, is SQTIHQWPATLVQPVGSPLSLECTVEGTSNPNLYWYRQAAGRGLQLLFYSVGIGQISSEVPQNLSASRPQDRQFILSSKKLLLSDSGFYLCAWRRVLGFTETQYFGPGTRLLVL.

This sequence joins TRBV7-3 and TRBJ2-1; D remains unclear. Germline lookup yields CDR1 SGHTA and CDR2 FQGTGA. V lost 0 bases, J lost 5 bases, and 8 bases lay in between. CDR3 length: 14 amino acids. Here the CDR3 reads CASSLTVGHNEQFF. The CDR3 nucleotides are TGTGCCAGCAGCTTAACGGTCGGGCACAATGAGCAGTTCTTC.

Turning to this clone: Different DNA sequences within this sample yield the same CDR3. This sequence joins TRBV6-5 and TRBJ2-7, with 7 positions matching TRBD1. CDR3 length equals 14 residues. The V and J ends lost 6 bases and 0 bases, in that order; junction bases with no gene match: 5. The germline V gene encodes CDR1 MNHEY and CDR2 SVGAGI. The DNA for the CDR3 is TGTGCCAGCAGGGGGACAGCGGACTCCTACGAGCAGTACTTC. It specifies CASRGTADSYEQYF.

In DNA, the CDR3 is TGTGCCTGGGGCATATTCTCTGGAAACACCATATATTTT. Its translation is CAWGIFSGNTIYF. V gene TRBV30 combines with J gene TRBJ1-3; D unclear. Trimming stripped 5 bases from V and 0 bases from J, with 8 bases between. Germline V gene lookup returns CDR1 GTSNPN and CDR2 SVGIG (reference sequence). The CDR3 totals 13 residues.

This chain uses TRBV30 with TRBJ1-5; tentatively, D is TRBD1 (5 bases). CDR3 length: 15 residues. From germline, CDR1 is GTSNPN and CDR2 SVGIG (reference sequence). Between the trimmed V and J ends, which lost 2 bases and 7 bases, there was a span of 18 bases. CDR3 region: CAWSRGIESGQPQHF. CDR3 DNA sequence: TGTGCCTGGAGTAGGGGAATTGAATCGGGGCAGCCCCAGCATTTT.

This chain connects TRBV28 to TRBJ1-1; 8 nucleotides agree with TRBD1. Germline CDR1 MDHEN, CDR2 SYDVKM. The CDR3 totals 14 residues. After removal of 6 bases from V and 2 bases from J, the junction contained 5 bases not matched to a gene. For the CDR3, the DNA is TGTGCCAGCAGGACACAGGGGGGAAACACTGAAGCTTTCTTT. This codes for CASRTQGGNTEAFF. The full variable domain, in which reference TRBV28 and TRBJ1-1 provide the parts outside the CDR3, is DVKVTQSSRYLVKRTGEKVFLECVQDMDHENMFWYRQDPGLGLRLIYFSYDVKMKEKGDIPEGYSVSREKKERFSLILESASTNQTSMYLCASRTQGGNTEAFFGQGTRLTVV.

This clone has only one observation. A single base separates this from a much larger clone, so it may be a read error. The chain couples TRBV11-2 to TRBJ2-7, with D possibly being TRBD1 or TRBD2 (5 bases each). The germline CDR1 and CDR2 sequences are SGHAT and FQNNGV. The ends were cut back, 1 base at V and 2 bases at J, with 6 bases in the middle. The CDR3 extends over 13 amino acids. The CDR3, as DNA: TGTGCCAGCAGCTTAGTGGGGGCCTACGAGCAGTACTTC. Residues: CASSLVGAYEQYF.

The gene calls are TRBV5-6 and TRBJ2-2; no definite D call. V dropped 2 bases and J dropped 1 base, with 6 bases sitting between them. The CDR3 covers 14 residues. Germline-derived CDR1 and CDR2 are SGHDT and YYEEEE. DNA of the CDR3: TGTGCCAGCAGCTTTCGCCAGAACACCGGGGAGCTGTTTTTT. Its translation: CASSFRQNTGELFF.

The DNA for the CDR3 is TGTGCCAGCAACCTCGGGCTAGCGGACCAAGAGACCCAGTACTTC. This codes for CASNLGLADQETQYF. This rearrangement joins TRBV9 to TRBJ2-5, with 7 bases aligning to TRBD2. Germline-derived CDR1 and CDR2 are SGDLS and YYNGEE. The V gene end was trimmed by 6 bases and the J gene end by 0 bases; junction bases not matched to a gene: 8. There are 15 residues in the CDR3.

This chain joins TRBV12-2 and TRBJ1-4. TRBV12-2 is a documented pseudogene. This CDR3 region has 15 residues. The CDR3 region has the DNA TGTGCAAGTCGCTTACGGCCGGAGGGATGGGAAAAACTGTTTTTT. The encoded protein is CASRLRPEGWEKLFF.

This sequence joins TRBV2 and TRBJ1-1; 8 nucleotides align to TRBD1. Germline CDR1 is SNHLY and CDR2 is FYNNEI. CDR3 length equals 13 residues. The ends lost 7 bases at V and 1 base at J; junction bases unmatched: 2. The CDR3: CASKTGANTEAFF. DNA for the CDR3: TGTGCCAGCAAGACAGGGGCGAACACTGAAGCTTTCTTT. Full variable domain (remainder filled in from reference TRBV2 and TRBJ1-1): EPEVTQTPSHQVTQMGQEVILRCVPISNHLYFYWYRQILGQKVEFLVSFYNNEISEKSEIFDDQFSVERPDGSNFTLKIRSTKLEDSAMYFCASKTGANTEAFFGQGTRLTVV.

The chain uses TRBV28 and TRBJ2-7; the D is unclear. Germline CDR1 and CDR2: MDHEN and SYDVKM. This CDR3 is built from 14 residues. V was clipped by 5 bases and J by 3 bases, with 14 bases between them. CDR3 nucleotide sequence: TGTGCCAGCAGTGACGGTGGGCTCTTCTACGAGCAGTACTTC. Protein: CASSDGGLFYEQYF.

This clone was detected only a few times. The rearrangement joins TRBV5-6 to TRBJ2-7, with TRBD1 matching over 11 bases. V was pared by 3 bases and J by 7 bases, with 9 bases of the junction left unmatched. The CDR3 length is 15 residues. The germline V gene has CDR1 SGHDT and CDR2 YYEEEE. CDR3 coding DNA: TGTGCCAGCAGCTCTACGGACAGGGGGCTAGGGGAGCAGTACTTC. Translating gives CASSSTDRGLGEQYF.

The CDR3 coding sequence is TGTGCCAGCAGCTTGGGGGGACAGGGTCTTTCGGGAAACACCATATATTTT. This sequence encodes CASSLGGQGLSGNTIYF. The V call is TRBV5-6, the J call TRBJ1-3; 9 nucleotides line up with TRBD1. The CDR3 is 17 amino acids. J lost 4 bases, V lost 0 bases, and 8 bases had no gene match. Germline V gene sequence: CDR1 SGHDT, CDR2 YYEEEE.

This sequence joins TRBV18 and TRBJ2-5; 8 bases align to TRBD1. After removal of 5 bases from V and 3 bases from J, the junction contained 5 bases not matched to a gene. The CDR3 runs to 14 residues. Per the germline V gene, CDR1 is KGHSH and CDR2 is LQKENI. CDR3 DNA sequence: TGTGCCAGCTCATTAAGACAGGGGAAAGAGACCCAGTACTTC. Protein product: CASSLRQGKETQYF.

The rearrangement uses TRBV10-3 and TRBJ1-5; D is unresolved. The CDR3 consists of 13 residues. Germline-derived CDR1 and CDR2 are ENHRY and SYGVKD. V lost 8 bases and J 0 bases, leaving 8 bases between the germline ends. CDR3 DNA sequence: TGTGCCATCGCAGCTCTTAGCAATCAGCCCCAGCATTTT. This translates into CAIAALSNQPQHF.

This chain connects TRBV10-3 to TRBJ2-7, with D unclear. This CDR3 has 13 residues. The germline V and J ends were trimmed by 6 bases and 3 bases, with 12 bases remaining between them. Germline V gene sequence: CDR1 ENHRY, CDR2 SYGVKD. The CDR3 sequence is CAISSGRNYEQYF. The CDR3 coding sequence is TGTGCCATCAGCTCTGGACGGAACTACGAGCAGTACTTC.

The rearrangement joins TRBV5-1 to TRBJ2-5; the D call may be TRBD1 or TRBD2 (6 bases each). The CDR3 covers 16 residues. The V end lost 0 bases, the J end lost 1 base, and 13 bases lay between the germline ends. The germline V gene has CDR1 SGHRS and CDR2 YFSETQ. The CDR3 reads CASSLEGGRPQETQYF. DNA of the CDR3: TGCGCCAGCAGCTTGGAAGGGGGGCGCCCCCAAGAGACCCAGTACTTC.

The chain employs TRBV19 and TRBJ2-1, with D unresolved. CDR3 size: 13 residues. The V and J ends lost 3 bases and 8 bases respectively, with 11 bases between them. Germline CDR1 reads LNHDA; CDR2 reads SQIVND (reference sequence). The CDR3 DNA reads TGTGCCAGTAGTATCAGCCCTCGGGATGAGCAGTTCTTC. Translation: CASSISPRDEQFF.

This sequence joins TRBV28 and TRBJ1-2; 7 bases are shared with TRBD1. The J segment lost 2 bases and the V segment lost 5 bases, leaving 8 bases of the junction unmatched. Germline CDR1 reads MDHEN; CDR2 reads SYDVKM. The CDR3 extends over 15 amino acids. CDR3 protein: CASSPPTGTNYGYTF. The CDR3 DNA follows: TGTGCCAGCAGTCCACCGACAGGGACGAACTATGGCTACACCTTC.

J is TRBJ2-1 and V is TRBV29-1; D is unresolved. Trimming took off 8 bases at V and 4 bases at J, with 12 bases between the two ends. This CDR3 has 12 amino acids. Germline CDR1 and CDR2: SQVTM and ANQGSEA. The CDR3 DNA sequence: TGCAGCACTGGAACCGGATACAATGAGCAGTTCTTC. Amino acids: CSTGTGYNEQFF.